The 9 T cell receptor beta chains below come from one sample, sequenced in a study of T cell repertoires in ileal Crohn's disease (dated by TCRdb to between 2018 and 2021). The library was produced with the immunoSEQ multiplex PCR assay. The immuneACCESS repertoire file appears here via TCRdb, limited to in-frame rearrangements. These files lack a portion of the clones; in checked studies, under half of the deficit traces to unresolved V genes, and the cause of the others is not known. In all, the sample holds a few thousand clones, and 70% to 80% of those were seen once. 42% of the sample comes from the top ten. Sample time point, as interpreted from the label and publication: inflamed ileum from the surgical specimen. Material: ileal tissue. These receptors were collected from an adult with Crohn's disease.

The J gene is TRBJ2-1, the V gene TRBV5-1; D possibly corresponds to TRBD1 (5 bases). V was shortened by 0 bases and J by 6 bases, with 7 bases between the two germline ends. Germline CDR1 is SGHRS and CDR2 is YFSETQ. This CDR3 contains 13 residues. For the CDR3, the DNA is TGCGCCAGCAGCTTGGGACAGTCCAATGAGCAGTTCTTC. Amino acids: CASSLGQSNEQFF. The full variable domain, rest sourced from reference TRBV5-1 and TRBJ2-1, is KAGVTQTPRYLIKTRGQQVTLSCSPISGHRSVSWYQQTPGQGLQFLFEYFSETQRNKGNFPGRFSGRQFSNSRSEMNVSTLELGDSALYLCASSLGQSNEQFFGPGTRLTVL.

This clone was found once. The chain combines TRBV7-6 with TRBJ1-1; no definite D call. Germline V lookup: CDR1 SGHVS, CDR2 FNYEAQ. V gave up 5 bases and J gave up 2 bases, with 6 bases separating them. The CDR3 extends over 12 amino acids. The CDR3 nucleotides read TGTGCCAGCAGCCAACCTAACACTGAAGCTTTCTTT. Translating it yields CASSQPNTEAFF.

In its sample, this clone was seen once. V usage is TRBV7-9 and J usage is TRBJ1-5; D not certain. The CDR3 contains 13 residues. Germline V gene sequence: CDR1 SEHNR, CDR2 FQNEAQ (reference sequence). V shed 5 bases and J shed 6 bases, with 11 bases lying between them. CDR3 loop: CASSRGASQPQHF. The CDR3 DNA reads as TGTGCCAGCAGCCGCGGTGCGAGTCAGCCCCAGCATTTT. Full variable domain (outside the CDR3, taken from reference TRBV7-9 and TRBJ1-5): DTGVSQNPRHKITKRGQNVTFRCDPISEHNRLYWYRQTLGQGPEFLTYFQNEAQLEKSRLLSDRFSAERPKGSFSTLEIQRTEQGDSAMYLCASSRGASQPQHFGDGTRLSIL.

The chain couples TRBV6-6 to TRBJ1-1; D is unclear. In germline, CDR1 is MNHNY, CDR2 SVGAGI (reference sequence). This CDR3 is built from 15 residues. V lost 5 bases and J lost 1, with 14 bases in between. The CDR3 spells CASSPQTLANTEAFF. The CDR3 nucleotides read TGTGCCAGCAGTCCCCAAACCTTGGCGAACACTGAAGCTTTCTTT.

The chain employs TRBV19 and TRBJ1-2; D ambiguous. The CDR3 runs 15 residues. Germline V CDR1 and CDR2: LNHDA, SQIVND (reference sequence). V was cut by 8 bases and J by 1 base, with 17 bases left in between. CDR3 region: CASRKASVFNYGYTF. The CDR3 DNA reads TGTGCCAGTCGAAAAGCCTCGGTCTTTAACTATGGCTACACCTTC.

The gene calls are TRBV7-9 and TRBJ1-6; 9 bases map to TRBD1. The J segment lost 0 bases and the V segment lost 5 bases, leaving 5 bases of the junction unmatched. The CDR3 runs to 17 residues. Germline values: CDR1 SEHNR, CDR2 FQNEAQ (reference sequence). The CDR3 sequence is CASSRQGVSSYNSPLHF. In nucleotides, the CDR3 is TGTGCCAGCAGCCGACAGGGGGTGAGCTCCTATAATTCACCCCTCCACTTT.

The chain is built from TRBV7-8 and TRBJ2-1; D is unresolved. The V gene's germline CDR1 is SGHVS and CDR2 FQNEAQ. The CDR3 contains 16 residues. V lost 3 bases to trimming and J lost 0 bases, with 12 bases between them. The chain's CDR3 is CASSFLGPSSYNEQFF. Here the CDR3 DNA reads TGTGCCAGCAGCTTCTTGGGTCCTAGCTCCTACAATGAGCAGTTCTTC.

CDR3 in DNA: TGTGCCAGCAGCATGACGGCCTATGGCTACACCTTC. Translating gives CASSMTAYGYTF. The rearrangement uses TRBV6-1 and TRBJ1-2; D is unclear. V was clipped by 6 bases and J by 4 bases, with 9 bases between them. The CDR3 contains 12 residues. Germline lookup yields CDR1 MNHNS and CDR2 SASEGT.

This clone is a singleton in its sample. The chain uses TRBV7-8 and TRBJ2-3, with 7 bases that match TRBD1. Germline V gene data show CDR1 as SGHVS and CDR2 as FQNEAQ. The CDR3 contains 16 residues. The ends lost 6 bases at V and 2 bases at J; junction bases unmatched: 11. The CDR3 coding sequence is TGTGCCAGCAGACCAGACAGGGTACACGACACAGATACGCAGTATTTT. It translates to CASRPDRVHDTDTQYF.